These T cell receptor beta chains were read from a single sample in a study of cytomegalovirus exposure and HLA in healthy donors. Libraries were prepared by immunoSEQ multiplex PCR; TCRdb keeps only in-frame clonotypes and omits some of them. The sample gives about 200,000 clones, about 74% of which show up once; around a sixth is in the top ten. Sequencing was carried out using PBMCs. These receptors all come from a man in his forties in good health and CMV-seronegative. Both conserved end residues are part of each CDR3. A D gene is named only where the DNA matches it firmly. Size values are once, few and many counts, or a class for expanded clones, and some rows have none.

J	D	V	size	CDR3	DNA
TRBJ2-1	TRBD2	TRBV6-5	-	CASRQRGGLNEQFF	TGTGCCAGCAGACAGCGGGGGGGCCTCAATGAGCAGTTCTTC
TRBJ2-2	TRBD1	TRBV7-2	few	CASSLEGTGAGELFF	TGTGCCAGCAGCTTAGAGGGGACAGGGGCCGGGGAGCTGTTTTTT
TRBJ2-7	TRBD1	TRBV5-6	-	CASSLGQGALSFEQYF	TGTGCCAGCAGCTTGGGTCAGGGGGCATTATCATTCGAGCAGTACTTC
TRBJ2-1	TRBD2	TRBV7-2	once	CASSFSGGATEQFF	TGTGCCAGCAGCTTCAGCGGGGGGGCCACTGAGCAGTTCTTC
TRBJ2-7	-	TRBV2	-	CASRTGQYEQYF	TGTGCCAGCAGGACAGGCCAATACGAGCAGTACTTC
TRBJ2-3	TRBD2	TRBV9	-	CASSVESGTSTDTQYF	TGTGCCAGCAGCGTAGAAAGCGGGACTAGCACAGATACGCAGTATTTT
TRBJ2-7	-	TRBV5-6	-	CASSPQRGTGFHEQYF	TGTGCCAGCAGCCCTCAGCGGGGGACAGGGTTTCACGAGCAGTACTTC
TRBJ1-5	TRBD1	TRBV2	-	CASSSGQGNQPQHF	TGTGCCAGCAGTTCCGGACAGGGGAATCAGCCCCAGCATTTT
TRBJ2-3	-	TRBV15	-	CATSRAADTQYF	TGTGCCACCAGCAGAGCGGCAGATACGCAGTATTTT
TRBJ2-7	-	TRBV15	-	CATSIEREQYF	TGTGCCACCAGCATTGAGCGCGAGCAGTACTTC
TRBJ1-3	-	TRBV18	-	CASSPIEDSGNTIYF	TGTGCCAGCTCACCAATAGAGGACTCTGGAAACACCATATATTTT
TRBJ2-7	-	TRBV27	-	CASKARGGYEQYF	TGTGCCAGCAAGGCCAGGGGCGGGTACGAGCAGTACTTC
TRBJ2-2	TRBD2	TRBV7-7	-	CASKKWAGENTGELFF	TGTGCCAGCAAGAAGTGGGCGGGAGAGAACACCGGGGAGCTGTTTTTT
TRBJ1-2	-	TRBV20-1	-	CSAQQNLGYTF	TGCAGTGCTCAACAAAATCTTGGCTACACCTTC
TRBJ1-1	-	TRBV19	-	CASSIVQGLNTEAFF	TGTGCCAGTAGTATAGTACAGGGCTTGAACACTGAAGCTTTCTTT
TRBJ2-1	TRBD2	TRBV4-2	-	CASSQEKLAVNEQFF	TGTGCCAGCAGCCAAGAGAAGCTAGCGGTTAATGAGCAGTTCTTC
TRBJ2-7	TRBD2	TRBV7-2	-	CASSSTLVGGGTYEQYF	TGTGCCAGCAGCTCCACCCTTGTTGGCGGGGGAACATACGAGCAGTACTTC
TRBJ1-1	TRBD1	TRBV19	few	CASSVPGQVSEAFF	TGTGCCAGTAGTGTCCCGGGACAGGTTTCAGAGGCTTTCTTT
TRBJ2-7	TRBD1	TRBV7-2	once	CASSSDRGGFEQYF	TGTGCCAGCAGCTCAGACAGGGGGGGATTCGAGCAGTACTTC
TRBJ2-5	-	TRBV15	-	CATSSQPRGRRETQYF	TGTGCCACCAGCAGCCAGCCGCGGGGCCGGCGGGAGACCCAGTACTTC
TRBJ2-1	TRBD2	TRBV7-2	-	CASSLGGGGNEQFF	TGTGCCAGCAGCTTGGGCGGGGGAGGGAATGAGCAGTTCTTC
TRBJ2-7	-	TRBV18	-	CASSPPAASYEQYF	TGTGCCAGCTCACCTCCGGCAGCGTCCTACGAGCAGTACTTC
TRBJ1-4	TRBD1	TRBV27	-	CASSLWDRERKLFF	TGTGCCAGCAGTTTATGGGACAGGGAGAGAAAACTGTTTTTT
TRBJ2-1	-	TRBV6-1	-	CASSERDRPSSYNEQFF	TGTGCCAGCAGTGAAAGAGACAGGCCGAGCTCCTACAATGAGCAGTTCTTC
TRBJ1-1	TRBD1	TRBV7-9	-	CASSLAGLKGAWMNTEAFF	TGTGCCAGCAGCTTAGCAGGTTTGAAGGGGGCCTGGATGAACACTGAAGCTTTCTTT
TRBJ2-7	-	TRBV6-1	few	CASSVPGDASYEQYF	TGTGCCAGCAGTGTTCCGGGGGACGCTTCCTACGAGCAGTACTTC
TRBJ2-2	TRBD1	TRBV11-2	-	CASSSRDRGRGELFF	TGTGCCAGCAGCTCCCGGGACAGGGGACGCGGGGAGCTGTTTTTT
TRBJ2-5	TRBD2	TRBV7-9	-	CASSLERRSGRSGETQYF	TGTGCCAGCAGCTTAGAGCGGAGGAGCGGGAGATCCGGGGAGACCCAGTACTTC
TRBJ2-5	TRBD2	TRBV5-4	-	CASSHSSGEETQYF	TGTGCCAGCAGCCACTCTAGCGGGGAAGAGACCCAGTACTTC
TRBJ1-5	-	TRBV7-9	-	CASTPDGGNSNQPQHF	TGTGCCAGCACCCCAGACGGGGGTAATAGCAATCAGCCCCAGCATTTT
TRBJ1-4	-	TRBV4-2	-	CASSQGGHINEKLFF	TGTGCCAGCAGCCAAGGAGGGCACATTAATGAAAAACTGTTTTTT
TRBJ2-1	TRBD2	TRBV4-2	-	CASSQDPGGGAYNEQFF	TGTGCCAGCAGCCAAGATCCCGGCGGGGGGGCCTACAATGAGCAGTTCTTC
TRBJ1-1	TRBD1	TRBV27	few	CASSFQGGTEAFF	TGTGCCAGCAGTTTTCAGGGGGGCACTGAAGCTTTCTTT
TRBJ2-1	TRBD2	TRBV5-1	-	CASSLPSGDNEQFF	TGCGCCAGCAGCTTGCCTAGCGGGGACAATGAGCAGTTCTTC
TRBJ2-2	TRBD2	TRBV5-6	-	CASSLELAGVGGELFF	TGTGCCAGCAGCTTGGAACTAGCGGGAGTGGGCGGGGAGCTGTTTTTT
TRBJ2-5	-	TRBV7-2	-	CASRARMSREETQYF	TGTGCCAGCAGAGCAAGAATGAGCCGCGAAGAGACCCAGTACTTC
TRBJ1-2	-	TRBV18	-	CASSPRLFESYTF	TGTGCCAGCTCACCGCGACTCTTTGAGAGCTACACCTTC
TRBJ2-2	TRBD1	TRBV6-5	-	CASSYGDRGITGELFF	TGTGCCAGCAGTTACGGGGACAGGGGGATCACCGGGGAGCTGTTTTTT
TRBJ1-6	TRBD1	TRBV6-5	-	CASSLQGAAYNSPLHF	TGTGCCAGCAGTTTACAGGGGGCCGCCTATAATTCACCCCTCCACTTT
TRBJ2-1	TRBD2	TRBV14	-	CASSQQLAGAYNEQFF	TGTGCCAGCAGCCAACAACTAGCGGGGGCCTACAATGAGCAGTTCTTC
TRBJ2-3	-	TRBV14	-	CASSQMTISDTDTQYF	TGTGCCAGCAGCCAAATGACTATCTCCGACACAGATACGCAGTATTTT
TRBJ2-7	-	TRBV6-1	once	CAGGLHYEQYF	TGTGCCGGGGGACTCCACTACGAGCAGTACTTC
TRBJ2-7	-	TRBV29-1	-	CSVVPDLNYEQYF	TGCAGCGTTGTCCCCGACTTAAACTACGAGCAGTACTTC
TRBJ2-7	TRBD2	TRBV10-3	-	CAISESGTSGRWEQYF	TGTGCCATCAGTGAGTCAGGGACTAGCGGGAGATGGGAGCAGTACTTC
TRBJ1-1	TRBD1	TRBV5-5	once	CASSAYPGGLEAFF	TGTGCCAGCAGCGCCTACCCAGGGGGACTTGAAGCTTTCTTT
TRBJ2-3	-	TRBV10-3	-	CAISAGDATDTQYF	TGTGCCATCAGTGCGGGGGATGCGACAGATACGCAGTATTTT
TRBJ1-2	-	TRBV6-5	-	CASSYRGSGGYTF	TGTGCCAGCAGTTACCGCGGGTCCGGCGGCTACACCTTC
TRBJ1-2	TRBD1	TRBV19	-	CASSIGTGVGYTF	TGTGCCAGTAGTATAGGGACAGGAGTGGGCTACACCTTC
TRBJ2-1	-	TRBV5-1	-	CASSPRDSEQFF	TGCGCCAGCAGCCCTAGAGACAGTGAGCAGTTCTTC
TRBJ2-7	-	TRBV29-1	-	CSVEGSPYEQYF	TGCAGCGTTGAAGGGTCCCCGTACGAGCAGTACTTC
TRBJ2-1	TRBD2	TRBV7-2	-	CASSLRRGGRGDEQFF	TGTGCCAGCAGCTTACGGAGGGGCGGGAGGGGGGATGAGCAGTTCTTC
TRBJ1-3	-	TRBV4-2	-	CASSQEPTGRSGNTIYF	TGTGCCAGCAGCCAAGAGCCAACAGGGCGCTCTGGAAACACCATATATTTT
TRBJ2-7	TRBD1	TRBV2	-	CASDGTDLTHPYEQYF	TGTGCCAGCGACGGGACAGACTTAACTCATCCCTACGAGCAGTACTTC
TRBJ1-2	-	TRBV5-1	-	CASSLDRAYGYTF	TGCGCCAGCAGCTTGGACAGGGCCTATGGCTACACCTTC
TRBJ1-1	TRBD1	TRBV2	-	CASTWDRLNTEAFF	TGTGCCAGCACCTGGGACAGGTTGAACACTGAAGCTTTCTTT
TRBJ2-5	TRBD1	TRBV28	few	CASSLPSGGETQYF	TGTGCCAGCAGTCTCCCCTCAGGGGGAGAGACCCAGTACTTC
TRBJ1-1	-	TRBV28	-	CASPGGAGTEAFF	TGTGCCAGCCCTGGTGGGGCCGGCACTGAAGCTTTCTTT
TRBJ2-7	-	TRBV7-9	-	CASRSEGRGSYEQYF	TGTGCCAGCAGGTCCGAAGGTCGGGGGTCCTACGAGCAGTACTTC